This paragraph covers one T cell receptor (beta chain) sequence. Sequencing used immunoSEQ multiplex PCR; TCRdb keeps in-frame clones, though not all of them. The table includes about 38,000 clones, roughly 94% detected once. The CDR3 is 15 residues long. The germline V gene encodes CDR1 SNHLY and CDR2 FYNNEI. Trimming cost V 7 bases and J 4 bases; bases outside gene matches: 9. The sample originates from a study of T cells in tuberculosis. The time point is: new active TB diagnosis, blood taken before or within 7 days of starting treatment. The source material was PBMCs, sampled at tuberculosis diagnosis. V and J are TRBV2 and TRBJ2-3, with 9 bases identical to TRBD1. This TCR derives from an adult with tuberculosis. The chain's CDR3 is CASIRPGQGADTQYF. The CDR3 DNA is TGTGCCAGCATAAGACCGGGACAGGGCGCAGATACGCAGTATTTT.